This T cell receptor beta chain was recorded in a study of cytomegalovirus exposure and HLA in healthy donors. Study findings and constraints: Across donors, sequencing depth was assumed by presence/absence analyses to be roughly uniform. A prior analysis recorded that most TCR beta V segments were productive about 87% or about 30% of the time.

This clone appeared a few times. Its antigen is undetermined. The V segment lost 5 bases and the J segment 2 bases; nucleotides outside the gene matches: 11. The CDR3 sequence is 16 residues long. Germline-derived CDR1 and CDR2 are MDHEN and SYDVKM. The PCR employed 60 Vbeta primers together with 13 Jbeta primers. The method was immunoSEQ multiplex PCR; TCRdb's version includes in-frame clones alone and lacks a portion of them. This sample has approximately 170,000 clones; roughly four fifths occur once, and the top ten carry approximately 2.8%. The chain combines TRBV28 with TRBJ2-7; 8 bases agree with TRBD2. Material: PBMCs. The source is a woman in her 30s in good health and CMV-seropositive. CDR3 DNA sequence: TGTGCCAGCAGTCCGACTTTAGCGGGATACCCCTACGAGCAGTACTTC. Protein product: CASSPTLAGYPYEQYF.